Listed here are 20 T cell receptor beta chains from one sample, sequenced in a study of Graves' ophthalmopathy and Graves' hyperthyroidism. RNA transcripts were the source from which TCR beta CDR3 regions were amplified. The library came from an HTBI-primed first-round RT-PCR and a second-round multiplex PCR. TCRdb re-called the multiplex PCR reads through MiXCR, storing one row per CDR3 protein. The top ten clones hold less than 20% of a sample with 40,000 to 45,000 distinct CDR3 sequences, roughly half of them seen once. The source material was peripheral blood. The receptor source for this set is an adult man with Graves' ophthalmopathy.

Points on this clonotype: Being one base from a much bigger clone, this may be a read error. Because the CDR3's place on the DNA is in doubt, the DNA is left out and the CDR3 is given as listed by TCRdb. V usage is TRBV6-5 and J usage is TRBJ1-3. Germline lookup yields CDR1 MNHEY and CDR2 SVGAGI. The CDR3 spans 16 amino acids, including both terminal residues. CDR3: CASSSPQWGSGNTICF.

The chain links TRBV7-2 to TRBJ2-1; 11 bases fit TRBD2. There are 15 residues in the CDR3. V lost 6 bases, J lost 7 bases, and 8 bases stayed unmatched. CDR1 is SGHTA, CDR2 FQGNSA, per germline. The CDR3 region has the DNA TGTGCCAGCAGTCTACCACTAGCGGGAGTGAATGAGCAGTTCTTC. Amino acid sequence: CASSLPLAGVNEQFF.

In this sample, this clonotype turned up a few times. A read error may explain this, as a much larger clone is one base away. The chain recombines TRBV12-5 with TRBJ2-7, with D perhaps matching TRBD1 (6 bases). This CDR3 has 15 residues. Trimming cost V 6 bases and J 2 bases, with 17 bases left between them. Germline values: CDR1 LGHNT, CDR2 FRNRAP. The CDR3 nucleotides read TGTGCTAGTGGATTCGGACAGCGAAATGCCTACGAGCAGTACTTC. This translates into CASGFGQRNAYEQYF.

This clonotype was detected many times. V is TRBV20-1 and J is TRBJ2-1; D is possibly TRBD1 or TRBD2 (6 bases each). Looked up from germline, CDR1 is DFQATT and CDR2 is SNEGSKA (reference sequence). Trimming took off 0 bases at V and 4 bases at J, with 13 bases between the two ends. The CDR3 totals 15 residues. CDR3: CSARDLRGRYNEQFF. Here the CDR3 DNA reads TGCAGTGCTAGAGATCTGAGGGGGAGGTACAATGAGCAGTTCTTC.

The J gene is TRBJ1-5, the V gene TRBV10-1; 9 bases agree with TRBD1. The V gene's germline CDR1 is WNHNN and CDR2 SYGVQD (reference sequence). With V trimmed by 6 bases and J by 2 bases, 8 bases remained unmatched. The CDR3 runs to 16 residues. CDR3 in DNA: TGCGCCAGCAGCTCCGGGACAGGGAACGGCAATCAGCCCCAGCATTTT. It yields the protein CASSSGTGNGNQPQHF.

The V gene is TRBV19, the J gene TRBJ1-1; D remains ambiguous. The CDR3 extends over 12 amino acids. Germline CDR1 is LNHDA and CDR2 is SQIVND (reference sequence). V lost 6 bases and J lost 5, with 10 bases in between. This CDR3 reads CASRSGRTEAFF. CDR3 coding DNA: TGTGCCAGTAGATCGGGAAGAACTGAAGCTTTCTTT.

J is TRBJ2-3 and V is TRBV9; TRBD2 agrees at 9 bases. The ends lost 3 bases at V and 11 bases at J; junction bases unmatched: 13. The CDR3 runs 15 residues. CDR1 is SGDLS, CDR2 YYNGEE, per germline. As DNA, the CDR3 is TGTGCCAGCAGCGCATTTAGCGGGAGTTTGGATGAGCAGTATTTT. As protein: CASSAFSGSLDEQYF.

This clonotype showed up many times. The rearrangement joins TRBV5-8 to TRBJ1-6; D is ambiguous. Trimming cost V 2 bases and J 7 bases, with 10 bases left between them. There are 14 residues in the CDR3. Germline assignment: CDR1 SGHTS and CDR2 YDEGEE. Here the CDR3 reads CASSFSTKNSPLHF. The CDR3 nucleotides are TGTGCCAGCAGCTTTTCGACCAAAAATTCACCCCTCCACTTT.

This clonotype was recorded many times. The J gene is TRBJ2-2, the V gene TRBV5-6, with 7 bases matching TRBD2. The CDR3 extends over 15 amino acids. The V segment lost 1 base and the J segment 5 bases; nucleotides outside the gene matches: 5. Germline-derived CDR1 and CDR2 are SGHDT and YYEEEE. The CDR3 reads CASSLYGGGTGELFF. In DNA, the CDR3 is TGTGCCAGCAGCTTGTATGGGGGAGGGACCGGGGAGCTGTTTTTT.

The chain recombines TRBV20-1 with TRBJ2-1; no definite D call. Per the germline V gene, CDR1 is DFQATT and CDR2 is SNEGSKA (reference sequence). The CDR3 covers 12 residues. The V gene lost 3 bases and the J gene lost 4 bases, with 7 bases spanning the gap. The CDR3 DNA sequence: TGCAGTGCTAGTAGGCAGTACAATGAGCAGTTCTTC. Translating gives CSASRQYNEQFF.

This clonotype was seen ten or more times. The rearrangement uses TRBV6-1 and TRBJ1-5, with D tentatively TRBD1 (6 bases). The CDR3 consists of 15 residues. Trimming shortened V by 4 bases and J by 6 bases, and 16 bases separated the two germline ends. Germline V gives CDR1 MNHNS, CDR2 SASEGT. The CDR3 DNA reads as TGTGCCAGCAGTGCTATAGGGGGAACCGGTCAGCCCCAGCATTTT. Residues: CASSAIGGTGQPQHF.

Note on this clonotype: A much more abundant neighbour one base away suggests this may be a read error. The chain is built from TRBV27 and TRBJ1-1, with D unclear. The CDR3 extends over 14 amino acids. The germline CDR1 and CDR2 sequences are MNHEY and SMNVEV (reference sequence). The CDR3 coding sequence is TGTGCCAACAGTTTAGGGAATCGGAACACTGAAGCTTTCTTT. Translated: CANSLGNRNTEAFF.

This clonotype occurred many times. The chain joins TRBV19 to TRBJ1-3, with D hard to call. V was trimmed by 5 bases and J by 3 bases, leaving 20 bases between them. Germline V CDR1 and CDR2: LNHDA, SQIVND (reference sequence). This CDR3 has 17 residues. The CDR3, as DNA: TGTGCCAGTAGTGTAACCTCCCTCGCGTTGGTTGGAAACACCATATATTTT. This encodes CASSVTSLALVGNTIYF.

There are many counts of this clonotype. The chain carries TRBV6-5 and TRBJ1-2; D ambiguous. The ends were cut back, 2 bases at V and 1 base at J, with 11 bases in the middle. CDR3 length: 15 residues. Germline CDR1 is MNHEY and CDR2 is SVGAGI. In DNA, the CDR3 is TGTGCCAGCAGTTACGGTAGCAGACTTAACTATGGCTACACCTTC. Its translation: CASSYGSRLNYGYTF.

In its sample, this clonotype was seen once. The chain employs TRBV30 and TRBJ1-6; D uncertain. This CDR3 has 16 residues. Germline V gene data show CDR1 as GTSNPN and CDR2 as SVGIG (reference sequence). Trimming left V 1 base short and J 3 bases short, with 13 bases between. The CDR3 DNA reads as TGTGCCTGGAGTGGGCAGGATGGCTTCTATAATTCACCCCTCCACTTT. It yields the protein CAWSGQDGFYNSPLHF.

In its sample, this clonotype ranks as medium-sized. The chain links TRBV15 to TRBJ2-7; possible D gene TRBD1, 6 bases. The V and J ends lost 5 bases and 0 bases respectively, with 8 bases between them. The germline gives CDR1 LNHNV, CDR2 YYDKDF (reference sequence). The CDR3 spans 13 residues. The DNA for the CDR3 is TGTGCCACCAGCGGGACACCCTCCTACGAGCAGTACTTC. Protein: CATSGTPSYEQYF.

In nucleotides, the CDR3 is TGTGCCAGCAGCTTAGGTCTAGTGGATGGCTACACCTTC. It encodes CASSLGLVDGYTF. The V gene is TRBV7-9, the J gene TRBJ1-2; D unresolved. The CDR3 runs 13 residues. The V gene's germline CDR1 is SEHNR and CDR2 FQNEAQ (reference sequence). Trimming cost V 1 base and J 6 bases, with 9 bases left between them.

The V call is TRBV5-1, the J call TRBJ2-7; 7 bases agree with TRBD2. Trimming cost V 0 bases and J 0 bases; bases outside gene matches: 6. CDR1 SGHRS and CDR2 YFSETQ come from the germline V gene. This CDR3 contains 16 residues. CDR3 residues: CASSLAGGTSSYEQYF. As DNA, the CDR3 is TGCGCCAGCAGCTTGGCGGGGGGAACGAGCTCCTACGAGCAGTACTTC.

Turning to this clonotype: Since a much larger clone is just one base distant, this may be a read error. The chain is built from TRBV27 and TRBJ2-2; D possibly corresponds to TRBD2 (5 bases). The germline V gene has CDR1 MNHEY and CDR2 SMNVEV (reference sequence). The CDR3 loop spans 13 amino acids. The DNA of the CDR3 is TGTGCCAGCAGTTGGACGAACACCGGGGAGCTGTCTTTT. It codes for CASSWTNTGELSF.

The table lists this clonotype with a few counts. The genes are TRBV24-1 and TRBJ2-4, with D perhaps TRBD1 (5 bases). The CDR3 totals 13 residues. Germline V CDR1 and CDR2: KGHDR, SFDVKD. The ends were cut back, 3 bases at V and 4 bases at J, with 6 bases in the middle. The CDR3 protein is CATSDRQKNIQYF. The CDR3 nucleotides read TGTGCCACCAGTGATCGACAGAAAAACATTCAGTACTTC.